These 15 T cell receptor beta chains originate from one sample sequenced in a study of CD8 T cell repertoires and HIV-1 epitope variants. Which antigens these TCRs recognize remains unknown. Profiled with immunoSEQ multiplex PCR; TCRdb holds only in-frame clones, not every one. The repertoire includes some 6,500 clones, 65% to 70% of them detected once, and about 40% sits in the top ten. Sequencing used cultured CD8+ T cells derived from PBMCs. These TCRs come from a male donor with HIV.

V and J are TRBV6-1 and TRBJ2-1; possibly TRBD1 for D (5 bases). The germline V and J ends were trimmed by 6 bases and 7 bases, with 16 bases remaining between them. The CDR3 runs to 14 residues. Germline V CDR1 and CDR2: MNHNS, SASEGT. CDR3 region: CASRALPQGNEQFF. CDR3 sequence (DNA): TGTGCCAGCAGGGCGCTTCCCCAGGGAAATGAGCAGTTCTTC.

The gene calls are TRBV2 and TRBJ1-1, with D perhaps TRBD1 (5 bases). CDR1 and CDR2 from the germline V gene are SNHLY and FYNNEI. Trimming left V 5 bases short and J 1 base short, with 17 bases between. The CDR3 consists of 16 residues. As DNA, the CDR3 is TGTGCCAGCAGTTTTACCCAAACCGGGGGGAACACTGAAGCTTTCTTT. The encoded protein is CASSFTQTGGNTEAFF. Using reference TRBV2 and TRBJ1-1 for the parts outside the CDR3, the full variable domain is EPEVTQTPSHQVTQMGQEVILRCVPISNHLYFYWYRQILGQKVEFLVSFYNNEISEKSEIFDDQFSVERPDGSNFTLKIRSTKLEDSAMYFCASSFTQTGGNTEAFFGQGTRLTVV.

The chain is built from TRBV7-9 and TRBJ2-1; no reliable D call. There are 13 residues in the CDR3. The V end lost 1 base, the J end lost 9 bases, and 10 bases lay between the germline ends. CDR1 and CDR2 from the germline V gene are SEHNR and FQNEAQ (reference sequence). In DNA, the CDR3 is TGTGCCAGCAGCTTAGACGGTGCCAGTGAGCAGTTCTTC. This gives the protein CASSLDGASEQFF.

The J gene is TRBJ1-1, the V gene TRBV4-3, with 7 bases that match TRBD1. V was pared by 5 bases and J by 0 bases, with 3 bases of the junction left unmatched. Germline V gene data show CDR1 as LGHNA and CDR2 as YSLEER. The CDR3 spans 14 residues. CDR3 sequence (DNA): TGCGCCAGCAGCGATGACAGGGTGAACACTGAAGCTTTCTTT. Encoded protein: CASSDDRVNTEAFF.

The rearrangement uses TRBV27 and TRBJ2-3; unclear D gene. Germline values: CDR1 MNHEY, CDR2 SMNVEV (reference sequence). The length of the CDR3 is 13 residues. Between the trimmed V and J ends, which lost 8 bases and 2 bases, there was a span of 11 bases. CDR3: CASRSSDTDTQYF. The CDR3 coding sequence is TGTGCCAGCCGATCTTCGGACACAGATACGCAGTATTTT.

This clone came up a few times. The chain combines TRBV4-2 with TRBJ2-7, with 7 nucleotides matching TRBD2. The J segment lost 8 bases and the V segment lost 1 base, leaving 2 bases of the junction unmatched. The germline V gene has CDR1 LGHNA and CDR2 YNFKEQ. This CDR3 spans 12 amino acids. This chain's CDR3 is CASSQAGGQQYF. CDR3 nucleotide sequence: TGTGCCAGCAGCCAAGCGGGGGGACAGCAGTACTTC.

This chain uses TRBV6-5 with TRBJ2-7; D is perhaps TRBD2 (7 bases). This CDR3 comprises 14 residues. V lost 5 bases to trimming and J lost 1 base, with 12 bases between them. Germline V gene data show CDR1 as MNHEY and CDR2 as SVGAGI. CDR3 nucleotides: TGTGCCAGCAGTCCCGGGGGGCCATCCTACGAGCAGTACTTC. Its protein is CASSPGGPSYEQYF.

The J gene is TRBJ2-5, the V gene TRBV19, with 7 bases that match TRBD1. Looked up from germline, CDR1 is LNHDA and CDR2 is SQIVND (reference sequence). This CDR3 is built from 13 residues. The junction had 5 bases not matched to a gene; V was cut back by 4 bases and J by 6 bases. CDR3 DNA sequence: TGTGCCAGTAGTACCGACAGGGACAAGACCCAGTACTTC. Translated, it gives CASSTDRDKTQYF.

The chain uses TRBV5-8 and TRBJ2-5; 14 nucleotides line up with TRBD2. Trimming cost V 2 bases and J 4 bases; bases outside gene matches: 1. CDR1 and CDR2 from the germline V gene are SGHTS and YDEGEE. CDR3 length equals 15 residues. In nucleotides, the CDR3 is TGTGCCAGCAGCTTAGGACTAGCGGGAGGAGAGACCCAGTACTTC. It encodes CASSLGLAGGETQYF. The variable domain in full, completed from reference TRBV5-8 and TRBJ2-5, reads EAGVTQSPTHLIKTRGQQATLRCSPISGHTSVYWYQQALGLGLQFLLWYDEGEERNRGNFPPRFSGRQFPNYSSELNVNALELEDSALYLCASSLGLAGGETQYFGPGTRLLVL.

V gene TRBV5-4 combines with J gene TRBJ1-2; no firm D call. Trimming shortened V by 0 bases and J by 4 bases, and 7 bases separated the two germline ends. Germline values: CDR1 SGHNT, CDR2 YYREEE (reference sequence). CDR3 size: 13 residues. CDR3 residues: CASSLGELYGYTF. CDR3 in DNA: TGTGCCAGCAGCTTGGGGGAGCTCTATGGCTACACCTTC.

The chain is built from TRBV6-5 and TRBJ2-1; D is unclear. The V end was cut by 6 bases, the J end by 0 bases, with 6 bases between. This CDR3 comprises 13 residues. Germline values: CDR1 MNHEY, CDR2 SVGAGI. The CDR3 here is CASREASYNEQFF. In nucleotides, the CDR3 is TGTGCCAGCAGGGAAGCCTCCTACAATGAGCAGTTCTTC.

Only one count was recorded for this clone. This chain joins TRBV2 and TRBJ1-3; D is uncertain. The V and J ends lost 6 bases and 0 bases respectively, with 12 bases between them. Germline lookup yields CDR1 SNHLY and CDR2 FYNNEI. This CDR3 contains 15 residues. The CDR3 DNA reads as TGTGCCAGCAGCCACCCCGGGAGCTCTGGAAACACCATATATTTT. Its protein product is CASSHPGSSGNTIYF.

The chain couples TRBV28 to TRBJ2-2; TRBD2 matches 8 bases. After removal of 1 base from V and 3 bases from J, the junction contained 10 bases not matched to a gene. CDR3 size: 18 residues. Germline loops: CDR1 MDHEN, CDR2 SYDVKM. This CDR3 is CASSLFRLARRDTGELFF. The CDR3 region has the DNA TGTGCCAGCAGTTTATTTAGACTAGCGCGGAGGGACACCGGGGAGCTGTTTTTT.

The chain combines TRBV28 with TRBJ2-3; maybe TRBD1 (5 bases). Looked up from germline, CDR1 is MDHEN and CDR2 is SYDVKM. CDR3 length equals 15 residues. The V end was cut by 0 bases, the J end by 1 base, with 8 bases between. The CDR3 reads CASSLWAGRTDTQYF. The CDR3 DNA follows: TGTGCCAGCAGTTTATGGGCAGGGCGCACAGATACGCAGTATTTT.

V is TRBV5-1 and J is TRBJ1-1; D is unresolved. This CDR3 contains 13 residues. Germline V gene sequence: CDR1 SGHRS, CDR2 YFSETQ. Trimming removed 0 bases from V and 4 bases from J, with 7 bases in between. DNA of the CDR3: TGCGCCAGCAGCTTGGGCGGCAGCACTGAAGCTTTCTTT. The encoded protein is CASSLGGSTEAFF.